The source of this T cell receptor (beta chain) is a study of cytotoxic CD8 clonotypes in ibrutinib-treated CLL. Study information: Average yields of around 260,000 productive templates and 80,000 to 95,000 productive rearrangements characterized the samples. Whole-study results and caveats: Clonality increased at ibrutinib response and stayed stable in sustained remission. At progression, however, it fell back toward baseline.

As input for TCR beta libraries, about 2 micrograms of genomic DNA came from cryopreserved PBMCs. The repertoire was sequenced with immunoSEQ multiplex PCR; TCRdb's copy has only in-frame clones and lacks some. The sample contains tens of thousands of clones, around three fifths of which appear only once. With V trimmed by 3 bases and J by 5 bases, 9 bases remained unmatched. This CDR3 has 15 residues. Germline V lookup: CDR1 KGHSH, CDR2 LQKENI. About this clone: Antigen unknown.

The chain recombines TRBV18 with TRBJ2-5, with 7 nucleotides matching TRBD2. This clonotype was sampled from a human donor with chronic lymphocytic leukemia. The sequenced sample was PBMCs, obtained before ibrutinib treatment. The CDR3 sequence: CASSPRSGGKETQYF. CDR3 DNA: TGTGCCAGCTCACCCCGCTCGGGGGGTAAGGAGACCCAGTACTTC.